The entry that follows covers one T cell receptor beta chain sequence. Germline CDR1 and CDR2: SQVTM and ANQGSEA. V trimming: 6 bases; J trimming: 6 bases; junction bases outside the gene matches: 4. This CDR3 has 12 amino acids. This specimen comes from a study of cytomegalovirus exposure and HLA in healthy donors. The PCR was carried out with 60 Vbeta primers and 13 Jbeta primers. Clones were read by immunoSEQ multiplex PCR, and TCRdb kept only the in-frame ones, dropping some. Among roughly 93,000 clones, roughly 70% were seen once, and the ten largest hold roughly 3%. The TCR comes from a man aged 40-50 years in good health and CMV-seronegative. Material for sequencing was PBMCs. The rearrangement links TRBV29-1 to TRBJ2-2; TRBD1 aligns across 7 bases. This CDR3 reads CSVGQDSGELFF. The CDR3 region has the DNA TGCAGCGTCGGACAGGATTCCGGGGAGCTGTTTTTT.